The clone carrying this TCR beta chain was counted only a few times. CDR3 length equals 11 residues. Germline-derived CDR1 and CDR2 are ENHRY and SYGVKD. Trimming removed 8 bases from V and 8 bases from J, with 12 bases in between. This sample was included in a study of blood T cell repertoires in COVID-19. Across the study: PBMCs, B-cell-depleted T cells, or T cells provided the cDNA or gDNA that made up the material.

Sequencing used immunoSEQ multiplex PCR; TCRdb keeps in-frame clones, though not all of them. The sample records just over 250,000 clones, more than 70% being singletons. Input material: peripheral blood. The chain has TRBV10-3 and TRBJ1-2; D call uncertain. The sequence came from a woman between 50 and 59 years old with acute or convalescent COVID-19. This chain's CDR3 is CAIESSGGYTF. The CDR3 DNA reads TGTGCCATCGAGTCCAGCGGAGGCTACACCTTC.